This paragraph covers one T cell receptor beta chain sequence. The CDR3 runs to 16 residues. The V gene's germline CDR1 is SEHNR and CDR2 FQNEAQ (reference sequence). The junction had 8 bases not matched to a gene; V was cut back by 7 bases and J by 0 bases. These data belong to a study of shared clonotypes between healthy human individuals. Sequencing used immunoSEQ multiplex PCR; TCRdb keeps in-frame clones, though not all of them. The data contain about 2.1 million clones, around 95% of them seen just once; the ten biggest clones take up 1.5% to 2%. Naive CD8 cells lacked CD45RO, underwent positive selection for CCR7 and left out terminally differentiated effector memory CD45RA+ cells.

V and J are TRBV7-9 and TRBJ2-4; 8 bases agree with TRBD2. The receptor was isolated from a man between 18 and 35 years old in good health. Some clones in this sample may be carry-over from other donors' samples. The sample comprised naive CD8+ T cells from PBMCs. The CDR3 here is CASTRSGGRAKNIQYF. The CDR3 nucleotides are TGTGCCAGCACCCGATCGGGGGGGCGAGCCAAAAACATTCAGTACTTC. The whole variable domain, filled in from reference TRBV7-9 and TRBJ2-4, reads DTGVSQNPRHKITKRGQNVTFRCDPISEHNRLYWYRQTLGQGPEFLTYFQNEAQLEKSRLLSDRFSAERPKGSFSTLEIQRTEQGDSAMYLCASTRSGGRAKNIQYFGAGTRLSVL.